The 21 T cell receptor beta chains in this list originate from one sample, sequenced in a study of cytomegalovirus exposure and HLA in healthy donors. The protocol was immunoSEQ multiplex PCR, while the TCRdb copy is restricted to in-frame clones and leaves out a portion. Here the sample spans under 150,000 clones, around 90% being singletons. Input material: PBMCs. The receptors here all came from a woman aged 18-30 years in good health and CMV-seronegative.

The chain is built from TRBV11-1 and TRBJ1-2, with a weak D call TRBD1 (6 bases). The V gene lost 5 bases and the J gene lost 11 bases, with 18 bases spanning the gap. The germline V gene encodes CDR1 SGHAT and CDR2 FQDESV (reference sequence). The CDR3 is 13 amino acids. The CDR3: CASSPPEGGGYTF. DNA of the CDR3: TGTGCCAGCAGCCCCCCGGAGGGGGGGGGTTACACCTTC.

The chain combines TRBV15 with TRBJ1-5; TRBD1 aligns across 10 bases. The junction had 16 bases not matched to a gene; V was cut back by 5 bases and J by 9 bases. Germline V gives CDR1 LNHNV, CDR2 YYDKDF (reference sequence). There are 17 residues in the CDR3. The chain's CDR3 is CATSQGTGDSRQRPQHF. The CDR3 nucleotides read TGTGCCACCAGCCAAGGGACAGGGGACTCCCGCCAGAGGCCCCAGCATTTT.

This clone was found once. The rearrangement joins TRBV5-1 to TRBJ1-1, with TRBD1 as a possible D gene (5 bases). This CDR3 contains 14 residues. The V end was cut by 0 bases, the J end by 4 bases, with 10 bases between. Germline V gene lookup returns CDR1 SGHRS and CDR2 YFSETQ. Here the CDR3 reads CASSLVRGSTEAFF. The CDR3 DNA follows: TGCGCCAGCAGCTTGGTTAGGGGTAGCACTGAAGCTTTCTTT.

This chain joins TRBV6-4 and TRBJ2-3, with 9 bases that match TRBD2. The germline V gene encodes CDR1 MRHNA and CDR2 SNTAGT. The V and J ends lost 4 bases and 6 bases, in that order; junction bases with no gene match: 5. The CDR3 covers 14 residues. CDR3 region: CASSGGGASDTQYF. The CDR3 DNA reads TGTGCCAGCAGTGGCGGGGGGGCTTCCGATACGCAGTATTTT.

The chain employs TRBV6-6 and TRBJ1-2; no clear D gene. The V gene's germline CDR1 is MNHNY and CDR2 SVGAGI (reference sequence). The length of the CDR3 is 14 residues. The V end lost 8 bases, the J end lost 6 bases, and 19 bases lay between the germline ends. The CDR3 loop is CASYSDSILNGYTF. Here the CDR3 DNA reads TGTGCCAGCTACTCCGACTCCATCCTCAATGGCTACACCTTC.

This chain uses TRBV28 with TRBJ1-2; D gene uncertain. Per germline, CDR1 MDHEN and CDR2 SYDVKM. This CDR3 contains 15 residues. Between the trimmed V and J ends, which lost 6 bases and 0 bases, there was a span of 14 bases. DNA for the CDR3: TGTGCCAGCAGCCCCTTTGTGTTAGCTAACTATGGCTACACCTTC. Translating it yields CASSPFVLANYGYTF.

The chain has TRBV6-1 and TRBJ2-3, with TRBD2 matching over 7 bases. The CDR3 is 14 residues long. Germline-derived CDR1 and CDR2 are MNHNS and SASEGT. V was clipped by 4 bases and J by 4 bases; unmatched bases: 5. This CDR3 reads CASSGRGGADTQYF. Here the CDR3 DNA reads TGTGCCAGCAGTGGTAGGGGAGGGGCAGATACGCAGTATTTT.

The chain has TRBV13 and TRBJ2-1, with 7 bases aligning to TRBD1. CDR1 and CDR2 (germline): PRHDT, FYEKMQ (reference sequence). V lost 6 bases and J lost 0; bases outside the gene matches: 8. The length of the CDR3 is 16 residues. This CDR3 is CASSDQGQRSYNEQFF. The CDR3 DNA sequence: TGTGCCAGCAGTGACCAGGGACAGCGCTCCTACAATGAGCAGTTCTTC.

This chain uses TRBV19 with TRBJ1-5; 7 bases agree with TRBD1. The J segment lost 6 bases and the V segment lost 3 bases, leaving 8 bases of the junction unmatched. The CDR3 runs to 15 residues. CDR1 is LNHDA and CDR2 is SQIVND in the germline V gene (reference sequence). The CDR3, as DNA: TGTGCCAGTAGTATCGAGGGACAGAGGGGTCAGCCCCAGCATTTT. Protein sequence: CASSIEGQRGQPQHF.

This chain uses TRBV28 with TRBJ2-2, with TRBD1 as a possible D gene (7 bases). The germline CDR1 and CDR2 sequences are MDHEN and SYDVKM. This CDR3 comprises 14 residues. With 9 bases removed from V and 0 bases from J, the gap between germline ends came to 11 bases. The CDR3 sequence is CASIRGANTGELFF. CDR3 in DNA: TGTGCCAGTATCAGGGGGGCGAACACCGGGGAGCTGTTTTTT. Complete variable domain (other parts from reference TRBV28 and TRBJ2-2): DVKVTQSSRYLVKRTGEKVFLECVQDMDHENMFWYRQDPGLGLRLIYFSYDVKMKEKGDIPEGYSVSREKKERFSLILESASTNQTSMYLCASIRGANTGELFFGEGSRLTVL.

This sequence joins TRBV12-2 and TRBJ2-7; whether TRBD1, the table's D call, matches the DNA was not checked. TRBV12-2 is an annotated pseudogene. The CDR3 has 18 amino acids. The CDR3 nucleotides are TGTGCAAGTCGCTTATGCCACAATGGGACACGACGGGGTAGCGAGCAGTACTTC. Translation: CASRLCHNGTRRGSEQYF.

The V gene is TRBV7-9, the J gene TRBJ2-3; 7 nucleotides match TRBD2. The CDR3 sequence is 15 residues long. Germline V lookup: CDR1 SEHNR, CDR2 FQNEAQ (reference sequence). Trimming removed 5 bases from V and 6 bases from J; junction bases left unmatched: 11. The CDR3 reads CASSGVLAGADTQYF. The DNA of the CDR3 is TGTGCCAGCAGCGGGGTATTAGCGGGTGCGGATACGCAGTATTTT. The variable domain in full, completed from reference TRBV7-9 and TRBJ2-3, reads DTGVSQNPRHKITKRGQNVTFRCDPISEHNRLYWYRQTLGQGPEFLTYFQNEAQLEKSRLLSDRFSAERPKGSFSTLEIQRTEQGDSAMYLCASSGVLAGADTQYFGPGTRLTVL.

This sequence joins TRBV6-4 and TRBJ2-7; 8 positions agree with TRBD1. Germline V gene data show CDR1 as MRHNA and CDR2 as SNTAGT. There are 14 residues in the CDR3. Trimming removed 3 bases from V and 5 bases from J; junction bases left unmatched: 6. CDR3 region: CASSEGSGGHEQYF. DNA for the CDR3: TGTGCCAGCAGTGAAGGGTCAGGGGGCCACGAGCAGTACTTC.

This chain links TRBV2 with TRBJ2-1, with TRBD2 identical over 11 bases. V gave up 6 bases and J gave up 7 bases; unmatched junction bases: 5. The CDR3 is 14 amino acids. Germline V gives CDR1 SNHLY, CDR2 FYNNEI. The CDR3 here is CASREGLADNEQFF. The CDR3, as DNA: TGTGCCAGCAGAGAGGGACTAGCGGATAATGAGCAGTTCTTC.

The chain joins TRBV5-4 to TRBJ1-1, with 7 bases that match TRBD1. Germline values: CDR1 SGHNT, CDR2 YYREEE (reference sequence). J lost 0 bases, V lost 5 bases, and 4 bases had no gene match. This CDR3 has 14 residues. CDR3 coding DNA: TGTGCCAGCAGTCCGGGACAGATGAACACTGAAGCTTTCTTT. This codes for CASSPGQMNTEAFF.

The chain has TRBV4-2 and TRBJ2-2; 7 nucleotides agree with TRBD2. The CDR3 has 19 residues. CDR1 is LGHNA and CDR2 is YNFKEQ in the germline V gene. The junction had 15 bases not matched to a gene; V was cut back by 0 bases and J by 5 bases. The CDR3 is CASSQDSFLAGERTGELFF. The CDR3 DNA reads TGTGCCAGCAGCCAAGATTCTTTTTTGGCGGGAGAGAGGACCGGGGAGCTGTTTTTT.

This clone has a count of ten or more. In the same sample, other DNA sequences code for this CDR3. V usage is TRBV5-1 and J usage is TRBJ1-2, with unresolved D. Trimming cost V 0 bases and J 2 bases, with 5 bases left between them. Per the germline V gene, CDR1 is SGHRS and CDR2 is YFSETQ. CDR3 length equals 13 residues. The CDR3: CASSLGQNYGYTF. The CDR3 DNA reads TGCGCCAGCAGCTTGGGGCAGAACTATGGCTACACCTTC.

The gene calls are TRBV6-5 and TRBJ1-4; tentative D call: TRBD1 (5 bases). Trimming pared 0 bases from V and 6 bases from J, leaving 11 bases between. CDR1 is MNHEY and CDR2 is SVGAGI in the germline V gene. This CDR3 has 15 amino acids. The CDR3 sequence is CASSYSGAAYEKLFF. CDR3 in DNA: TGTGCCAGCAGTTACTCAGGGGCGGCTTATGAAAAACTGTTTTTT.

The chain employs TRBV2 and TRBJ2-2; 8 bases fit TRBD1. CDR1 and CDR2 (germline): SNHLY, FYNNEI. The J segment lost 1 base and the V segment lost 7 bases, leaving 2 bases of the junction unmatched. This CDR3 spans 14 amino acids. This chain's CDR3 is CASNRGMNTGELFF. CDR3 nucleotide sequence: TGTGCCAGCAACAGGGGGATGAACACCGGGGAGCTGTTTTTT.

The chain recombines TRBV7-6 with TRBJ1-6, with TRBD1 identical over 9 bases. The CDR3 is 16 residues long. The V segment lost 5 bases and the J segment 8 bases; nucleotides outside the gene matches: 10. Germline-derived CDR1 and CDR2 are SGHVS and FNYEAQ. The CDR3 sequence is CASSPSGQGRYSPLHF. In DNA, the CDR3 is TGTGCCAGCAGCCCGTCGGGACAGGGAAGGTATTCACCCCTCCACTTT.

The gene calls are TRBV5-1 and TRBJ2-3, with D tentatively TRBD2 (7 bases). This CDR3 has 14 amino acids. Germline-derived CDR1 and CDR2 are SGHRS and YFSETQ. Trimming shortened V by 6 bases and J by 2 bases, and 13 bases separated the two germline ends. CDR3 nucleotides: TGCGCCAGCATGAGGGGGGGTTACACAGATACGCAGTATTTT. Protein product: CASMRGGYTDTQYF.